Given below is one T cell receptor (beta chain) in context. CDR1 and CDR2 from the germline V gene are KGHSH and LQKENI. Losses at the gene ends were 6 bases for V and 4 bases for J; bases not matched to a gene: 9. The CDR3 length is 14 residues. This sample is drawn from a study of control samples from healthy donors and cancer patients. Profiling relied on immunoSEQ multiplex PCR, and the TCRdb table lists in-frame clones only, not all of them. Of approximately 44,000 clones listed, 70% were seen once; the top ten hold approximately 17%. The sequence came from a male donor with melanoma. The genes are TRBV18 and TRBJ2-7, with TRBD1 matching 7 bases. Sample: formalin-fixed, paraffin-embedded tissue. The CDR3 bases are TGTGCCAGCTCGTCAGGGGGATTGACTTACGAGCAGTACTTC. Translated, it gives CASSSGGLTYEQYF.